Presented here are 8 T cell receptor beta chains from one specimen sequenced in a study of blood T cell repertoires in COVID-19. Some clones are missing from TCRdb's copy, which holds only in-frame ones; the method was immunoSEQ multiplex PCR. The sample includes fewer than 200,000 clones, around 85% of them seen just once. Sequencing was carried out using peripheral blood. The source is a human donor with acute or convalescent COVID-19. The donor label of this sample is uncertain.

This clone has just one count. The CDR3 coding sequence is TGTGCCAGCTCACCACTTGGAAGGGCCGGGACAGAAGACGAAAAACTGTTTTTT. Its translation: CASSPLGRAGTEDEKLFF. The chain links TRBV18 to TRBJ1-4, with 7 bases that match TRBD1. Germline CDR1 is KGHSH and CDR2 is LQKENI. This CDR3 region has 18 residues. Germline trimming cut 1 base from V and 8 bases from J; bases unmatched to any gene: 16.

The V gene is TRBV5-8, the J gene TRBJ2-2; 9 nucleotides line up with TRBD1. This CDR3 spans 16 amino acids. Germline V gene lookup returns CDR1 SGHTS and CDR2 YDEGEE. Trimming cost V 1 base and J 7 bases; bases outside gene matches: 8. The CDR3, as DNA: TGTGCCAGCAGCTTGTACAGGGGGCAAAATATCGGGGAGCTGTTTTTT. It encodes CASSLYRGQNIGELFF. Based on the CDR3 plus reference TRBV5-8 and TRBJ2-2, the full variable domain is EAGVTQSPTHLIKTRGQQATLRCSPISGHTSVYWYQQALGLGLQFLLWYDEGEERNRGNFPPRFSGRQFPNYSSELNVNALELEDSALYLCASSLYRGQNIGELFFGEGSRLTVL.

The J gene is TRBJ1-1, the V gene TRBV11-3, with a weak D call TRBD1 (5 bases). The germline V gene encodes CDR1 SGHNT and CDR2 YENEEA. This CDR3 comprises 15 residues. Trimming pared 5 bases from V and 3 bases from J, leaving 16 bases between. CDR3 in amino acids: CASSDGHPADTEAFF. CDR3 sequence (DNA): TGTGCCAGCAGCGATGGACATCCGGCGGACACTGAAGCTTTCTTT. The full variable domain, its missing parts supplied by reference TRBV11-3 and TRBJ1-1, is EAGVVQSPRYKIIEKKQPVAFWCNPISGHNTLYWYLQNLGQGPELLIRYENEEAVDDSQLPKDRFSAERLKGVDSTLKIQPAELGDSAVYLCASSDGHPADTEAFFGQGTRLTVV.

V is TRBV27 and J is TRBJ2-7; 9 bases are a match to TRBD1. V was pared by 7 bases and J by 0 bases, with 13 bases of the junction left unmatched. This CDR3 is 17 amino acids long. Per germline, CDR1 MNHEY and CDR2 SMNVEV (reference sequence). CDR3 amino acids: CASTLTTGGHRSYEQYF. The CDR3 DNA follows: TGTGCCAGCACTTTGACAACAGGGGGCCATCGCTCCTACGAGCAGTACTTC.

The chain couples TRBV29-1 to TRBJ2-7, with D perhaps TRBD1 (6 bases). The germline V gene encodes CDR1 SQVTM and CDR2 ANQGSEA. The CDR3 has 11 residues. The V and J ends lost 6 bases and 6 bases respectively, with 12 bases between them. CDR3: CSVLTGSEQYF. The CDR3 DNA is TGCAGCGTACTAACAGGGTCCGAGCAGTACTTC.

The chain uses TRBV2 and TRBJ2-3; tentatively, D is TRBD2 (7 bases). Looked up from germline, CDR1 is SNHLY and CDR2 is FYNNEI. Trimming took off 3 bases at V and 6 bases at J, with 13 bases between the two ends. The CDR3 totals 14 residues. CDR3: CASSDFRGADTQYF. The CDR3 DNA reads TGTGCCAGCAGTGATTTTCGGGGGGCGGATACGCAGTATTTT. The variable domain in full, completed from reference TRBV2 and TRBJ2-3, reads EPEVTQTPSHQVTQMGQEVILRCVPISNHLYFYWYRQILGQKVEFLVSFYNNEISEKSEIFDDQFSVERPDGSNFTLKIRSTKLEDSAMYFCASSDFRGADTQYFGPGTRLTVL.

The chain couples TRBV9 to TRBJ1-1; perhaps TRBD1 as D (5 bases). The ends were cut back, 4 bases at V and 0 bases at J, with 10 bases in the middle. Germline V gives CDR1 SGDLS, CDR2 YYNGEE. CDR3 length: 14 residues. The CDR3 spells CASSPWTMNTEAFF. Written as DNA, the CDR3 is TGTGCCAGCAGCCCTTGGACAATGAACACTGAAGCTTTCTTT.

This chain connects TRBV5-1 to TRBJ1-6; 7 nucleotides line up with TRBD1. The CDR3 length is 16 residues. V lost 0 bases to trimming and J lost 5 bases; unmatched junction nucleotides: 5. CDR1 is SGHRS and CDR2 is YFSETQ in the germline V gene. The CDR3 nucleotides are TGCGCCAGCAGCTTGGTGCCTGGACAGGATAATTCACCCCTCCACTTT. It translates to CASSLVPGQDNSPLHF. Full variable domain (rest looked up from reference TRBV5-1 and TRBJ1-6): KAGVTQTPRYLIKTRGQQVTLSCSPISGHRSVSWYQQTPGQGLQFLFEYFSETQRNKGNFPGRFSGRQFSNSRSEMNVSTLELGDSALYLCASSLVPGQDNSPLHFGNGTRLTVT.